Described below is a single T cell receptor (beta chain) sequence and its context. The antigen remains unidentified. This CDR3 is built from 15 residues. Germline loops: CDR1 MDHEN, CDR2 SYDVKM. V was pared by 2 bases and J by 6 bases, with 5 bases of the junction left unmatched. This record belongs to a study of T cells after posttransplantation cyclophosphamide. Measured with immunoSEQ multiplex PCR; TCRdb has only the in-frame clones, and not every one. The table lists 66,000 or so clones, roughly 93% of them singletons. Points from the study as a whole: TRB clonality was highly associated with recipient CMV seropositivity and reactivation. Skin or GI-infiltrating T cells shared few TRB sequences with blood. Later blood repertoires were often dominated by clones from the donor CD8+ memory compartment.

The sample consisted of PBMCs. The chain has TRBV28 and TRBJ1-5; 9 positions agree with TRBD1. The TCR was taken from a woman aged 30 to 39 in good health and a related stem cell transplant donor. The CDR3 loop is CASSLGWDRAQPQHF. DNA for the CDR3: TGTGCCAGCAGTTTAGGGTGGGACAGGGCTCAGCCCCAGCATTTT.